The next 24 T cell receptor beta chains were all read from a single sample in a study of identical twins. One entry per CDR3 protein, called by TCRdb with MiXCR from the 5' RACE reads. This table holds about 1.7 million distinct CDR3 sequences, under 35% found once. Sequences were obtained from cord blood. The source is a newborn girl in good health.

This clonotype was counted only a few times. CDR3 nucleotide sequence: TGCGCCAGCAGACCGAGTCGAAGCCTAGCGAATGAGCAGTTCTTC. It is translated as CASRPSRSLANEQFF. The chain uses TRBV5-1 and TRBJ2-1, with D maybe TRBD2 (6 bases). CDR3 size: 15 residues. V was cut by 5 bases and J by 7 bases, with 19 bases left in between. The germline gives CDR1 SGHRS, CDR2 YFSETQ.

V is TRBV9 and J is TRBJ1-5; TRBD1 is a possible D gene (5 bases). CDR3 length: 14 amino acids. Trimming removed 3 bases from V and 3 bases from J, with 10 bases in between. Germline V gene data show CDR1 as SGDLS and CDR2 as YYNGEE. The CDR3 nucleotides are TGTGCCAGCAGCGCCGGACAATTCAATCAGCCCCAGCATTTT. This encodes CASSAGQFNQPQHF. Looking up the rest from reference TRBV9 and TRBJ1-5 gives the full variable domain: DSGVTQTPKHLITATGQRVTLRCSPRSGDLSVYWYQQSLDQGLQFLIQYYNGEERAKGNILERFSAQQFPDLHSELNLSSLELGDSALYFCASSAGQFNQPQHFGDGTRLSIL.

This clonotype was seen at least ten times. This chain links TRBV29-1 with TRBJ1-2; tentative D call: TRBD1 (5 bases). V was clipped by 4 bases and J by 5 bases, with 11 bases between them. The CDR3 runs to 12 residues. The germline V gene has CDR1 SQVTM and CDR2 ANQGSEA. The DNA of the CDR3 is TGCAGCGTTGGAGGTCGGGGGTATGGCTACACCTTC. This gives the protein CSVGGRGYGYTF.

The V call is TRBV3-1, the J call TRBJ2-5; perhaps TRBD2 as D (5 bases). Matching the DNA end better, TRBJ2-7 makes the J call doubtful. The length of the CDR3 is 14 residues. Per the germline V gene, CDR1 is LGHDT and CDR2 is YNNKEL (reference sequence). The CDR3 DNA sequence: TGTGCCAGCAGCCAAGGAGGGCATGGGCACGAGCAGTACTTC. Its translation is CASSQGGHGHEQYF.

The V call is TRBV12-3 or TRBV12-4, the J call TRBJ1-5; 8 bases map to TRBD1. V trimming: 4 bases; J trimming: 0 bases; junction bases outside the gene matches: 2. The CDR3 loop spans 15 amino acids. The CDR3 loop reads CASSWTGNSNQPQHF. In nucleotides, the CDR3 is TGTGCCAGCAGTTGGACAGGGAATAGCAATCAGCCCCAGCATTTT.

This rearrangement joins TRBV4-2 to TRBJ1-5, with 9 bases lining up with TRBD1. This CDR3 spans 16 amino acids. V gave up 4 bases and J gave up 2 bases; unmatched junction bases: 6. Germline CDR1 and CDR2: LGHNA and YNFKEQ. CDR3: CASSRRTGAGNQPQHF. CDR3 DNA: TGTGCCAGCAGCCGACGGACAGGGGCGGGCAATCAGCCCCAGCATTTT.

The rearrangement uses TRBV6-6 and TRBJ2-1; 11 bases are shared with TRBD2. J was trimmed by 6 bases and V by 5 bases; bases with no gene match: 6. Per the germline V gene, CDR1 is MNHNY and CDR2 is SVGAGI (reference sequence). There are 15 residues in the CDR3. The CDR3 loop reads CASSPTSGVLNEQFF. The CDR3 nucleotides read TGTGCCAGCAGTCCGACTAGCGGGGTGCTCAATGAGCAGTTCTTC.

Details on this clonotype: The DNA is omitted, as the CDR3 cannot be located on it reliably, and the CDR3 follows TCRdb's listing. The rearrangement uses TRBV20-1 and TRBJ1-2. The CDR3 is made up of 19 amino acids, end residues included. CDR1 and CDR2 (germline): DFQATT, SNEGSKA (reference sequence). This chain's CDR3 is CSARARWLHLRFGREGYTF.

Many counts were recorded for this clonotype. The rearrangement uses TRBV12-3 or TRBV12-4 and TRBJ2-5, with D perhaps TRBD1 (5 bases). The CDR3 sequence is 14 residues long. Deletions cut 5 bases from V and 0 bases from J, with 10 bases between. In DNA, the CDR3 is TGTGCCAGCAGTCCAGGGTGGTACCAAGAGACCCAGTACTTC. Residues: CASSPGWYQETQYF.

The J gene is TRBJ1-4, the V gene TRBV4-1; unclear D gene. Germline V gene lookup returns CDR1 MGHRA and CDR2 YSYEKL. This CDR3 has 12 amino acids. With 4 bases removed from V and 12 bases from J, the gap between germline ends came to 12 bases. CDR3 nucleotide sequence: TGCGCCAGCAGCCGACTCCCGACGGAACTGTTTTTT. Amino acid sequence: CASSRLPTELFF.

This clonotype was counted only a few times. V gene TRBV6-5 combines with J gene TRBJ1-5; no definite D call. Germline loops: CDR1 MNHEY, CDR2 SVGAGI. Trimming removed 4 bases from V and 3 bases from J, with 16 bases in between. This CDR3 comprises 16 residues. The CDR3 DNA is TGTGCCAGCAGTTCGAGACGCCAGACCCCCAATCAGCCCCAGCATTTT. Residues: CASSSRRQTPNQPQHF.

The chain employs TRBV20-1 and TRBJ2-5; D unresolved. This CDR3 has 13 amino acids. Germline assignment: CDR1 DFQATT and CDR2 SNEGSKA (reference sequence). Trimming took off 4 bases at V and 5 bases at J, with 14 bases between the two ends. The CDR3 loop reads CSAIGLNSETQYF. The CDR3 DNA reads as TGCAGTGCTATTGGATTAAATTCGGAGACCCAGTACTTC.

V gene TRBV15 combines with J gene TRBJ2-3; TRBD1 agrees at 7 bases. The germline V gene encodes CDR1 LNHNV and CDR2 YYDKDF (reference sequence). CDR3 length equals 15 residues. V was clipped by 0 bases and J by 8 bases; unmatched bases: 8. CDR3 sequence reads: CATSRDWAPGGTQYF. The CDR3, as DNA: TGTGCCACCAGCAGAGATTGGGCACCAGGGGGTACGCAGTATTTT.

This clonotype has a handful of counts. V and J are TRBV27 and TRBJ2-3; D gene ambiguous. The CDR3 is made up of 14 amino acids. Looked up from germline, CDR1 is MNHEY and CDR2 is SMNVEV (reference sequence). Between the trimmed V and J ends, which lost 0 bases and 6 bases, there was a span of 10 bases. The CDR3 loop reads CASSLSSALDTQYF. CDR3 nucleotides: TGTGCCAGCAGTTTATCGAGCGCCCTGGATACGCAGTATTTT.

This chain connects TRBV20-1 to TRBJ2-1; 11 bases align to TRBD2. The V gene end was trimmed by 1 base and the J gene end by 2 bases; junction bases not matched to a gene: 4. This CDR3 contains 16 residues. The germline gives CDR1 DFQATT, CDR2 SNEGSKA (reference sequence). Written as DNA, the CDR3 is TGCAGTGCTAGAGCTAATAGCGGGAGGGCCTACAATGAGCAGTTCTTC. Amino acids: CSARANSGRAYNEQFF.

Ten or more counts support this clonotype. J is TRBJ2-7 and V is TRBV7-9, with D unresolved. Germline CDR1 is SEHNR and CDR2 is FQNEAQ (reference sequence). V was pared by 6 bases and J by 5 bases, with 8 bases between. The CDR3 is 11 amino acids. In DNA form, the CDR3 reads TGTGCCAGCAGTTACCAGAACGAGCAGTACTTC. It encodes CASSYQNEQYF.

This clonotype was detected a few times. This chain joins TRBV3-1 and TRBJ2-1; D unclear. Germline V lookup: CDR1 LGHDT, CDR2 YNNKEL (reference sequence). The CDR3 contains 16 residues. The ends were cut back, 1 base at V and 6 bases at J, with 16 bases in the middle. Here the CDR3 DNA reads TGTGCCAGCAGCCAAGCGGCGCTAGTCATGGGCAATGAGCAGTTCTTC. This gives the protein CASSQAALVMGNEQFF.

The J gene is TRBJ2-1, the V gene TRBV3-1, with 8 bases identical to TRBD2. The CDR3 extends over 16 amino acids. V dropped 0 bases and J dropped 10; count of bases not matched to a gene: 11. Germline CDR1 reads LGHDT; CDR2 reads YNNKEL (reference sequence). The DNA for the CDR3 is TGTGCCAGCAGCCAAGAGGGGACTAGGATTTTAGGAGAGCAGTTCTTC. Translated: CASSQEGTRILGEQFF.

The rearrangement uses TRBV27 and TRBJ1-5, with TRBD1 identical over 7 bases. There are 14 residues in the CDR3. CDR1 is MNHEY, CDR2 SMNVEV, per germline (reference sequence). V dropped 8 bases and J dropped 2; count of bases not matched to a gene: 6. CDR3 in DNA: TGTGCCAGCGCTCTCGGGACAGGCAATCAGCCCCAGCATTTT. Its protein is CASALGTGNQPQHF.

The table lists this clonotype with a few counts. The chain carries TRBV6-6 and TRBJ1-6; the D is unclear. Germline values: CDR1 MNHNY, CDR2 SVGAGI (reference sequence). Trimming cost V 2 bases and J 7 bases, with 12 bases left between them. The CDR3 loop spans 15 amino acids. This CDR3 reads CASSYVDGNNSPLHF. CDR3 DNA: TGTGCCAGCAGTTACGTCGACGGCAACAATTCACCCCTCCACTTT.

In its sample, this clonotype was seen many times. The CDR3 sequence: CASSFDYVMGGYTF. The CDR3 DNA is TGTGCCAGCAGCTTTGACTACGTGATGGGTGGCTACACCTTC. The chain carries TRBV7-2 and TRBJ1-2; no firm D call. Germline values: CDR1 SGHTA, CDR2 FQGNSA. The CDR3 sequence is 14 residues long. Trimming left V 3 bases short and J 7 bases short, with 15 bases between.

This clonotype was seen a few times. The chain recombines TRBV6-6 with TRBJ2-3; D possibly matches TRBD1 or TRBD2 (5 bases each). V was cut by 7 bases and J by 3 bases, with 14 bases left in between. This CDR3 has 14 residues. Germline V lookup: CDR1 MNHNY, CDR2 SVGAGI (reference sequence). The CDR3 DNA sequence: TGTGCCAGCACCTATCGGGGCCGAACAGATACGCAGTATTTT. Its translation is CASTYRGRTDTQYF.

This clonotype occurred a few times. The genes are TRBV20-1 and TRBJ1-2; no firm D call. Germline-derived CDR1 and CDR2 are DFQATT and SNEGSKA (reference sequence). V lost 3 bases to trimming and J lost 2 bases, with 10 bases between them. This CDR3 region has 13 residues. CDR3 nucleotides: TGCAGTGCTAGCGGCGCGGGAAACTATGGCTACACCTTC. Encoded protein: CSASGAGNYGYTF.

The gene calls are TRBV12-3 or TRBV12-4 and TRBJ2-4; 7 nucleotides line up with TRBD1. Gene TRBJ2-7 matches the end of the DNA better, so the J call may be wrong. The length of the CDR3 is 14 residues. CDR3 protein: CASSATGILSEQYF. Here the CDR3 DNA reads TGTGCCAGCAGTGCGACAGGGATTCTGTCCGAGCAGTACTTC.